The 9 T cell receptor beta chains presented below share a single source sample, sequenced in a study of T cell responses to AZD1222 COVID-19 vaccine. The protocol was immunoSEQ multiplex PCR, while the TCRdb copy is restricted to in-frame clones and leaves out a portion. This table has 80,000 to 90,000 clones, about 90% appearing once. Sequencing was performed on peripheral blood, taken on day 0 of AZD1222 vaccination. The source of these receptors is an adult in good health.

The chain couples TRBV7-3 to TRBJ2-2; 13 bases align to TRBD2. CDR1 is SGHTA, CDR2 FQGTGA, per germline. This CDR3 comprises 15 residues. Trimming took 5 bases from V and 5 from J; bases not matched to a gene: 2. CDR3 sequence reads: CASSALAGGTGELFF. The CDR3 DNA reads TGTGCCAGCAGCGCACTAGCGGGAGGGACCGGGGAGCTGTTTTTT.

The rearrangement joins TRBV7-2 to TRBJ1-2; D is unresolved. CDR1 and CDR2 from the germline V gene are SGHTA and FQGNSA. V was shortened by 5 bases and J by 9 bases, with 16 bases between the two germline ends. The CDR3 length is 13 residues. CDR3 nucleotide sequence: TGTGCCAGCAGCCCCCCCGTCGCTCCCTGCTACACCTTC. Protein sequence: CASSPPVAPCYTF.

V gene TRBV7-9 combines with J gene TRBJ1-2, with D possibly TRBD1 on 6 matching bases. V was clipped by 4 bases and J by 8 bases, with 11 bases between them. CDR3 length: 12 amino acids. Germline V gives CDR1 SEHNR, CDR2 FQNEAQ (reference sequence). This chain's CDR3 is CASSWGAWGYTF. The CDR3 DNA is TGTGCCAGCAGCTGGGGGGCCTGGGGCTACACCTTC.

This chain connects TRBV18 to TRBJ1-4; D gene uncertain. CDR1 and CDR2 (germline): KGHSH, LQKENI. The V and J ends lost 0 bases and 3 bases respectively, with 8 bases between them. CDR3 length: 15 amino acids. In DNA form, the CDR3 reads TGTGCCAGCTCACCACCGGGGTTGGCTAATGAAAAACTGTTTTTT. Its translation is CASSPPGLANEKLFF. Full variable domain (missing parts from reference TRBV18 and TRBJ1-4): NAGVMQNPRHLVRRRGQEARLRCSPMKGHSHVYWYRQLPEEGLKFMVYLQKENIIDESGMPKERFSAEFPKEGPSILRIQQVVRGDSAAYFCASSPPGLANEKLFFGSGTQLSVL.

V usage is TRBV28 and J usage is TRBJ2-2; no reliable D call. The CDR3 runs 15 residues. V lost 5 bases to trimming and J lost 3 bases, with 13 bases between them. Germline V gene lookup returns CDR1 MDHEN and CDR2 SYDVKM. The CDR3 DNA reads TGTGCCAGCAGTCTGAAGGGCCGGCACACCGGGGAGCTGTTTTTT. Translation gives CASSLKGRHTGELFF.

The chain uses TRBV25-1 and TRBJ2-7; TRBD2 matches 10 bases. J lost 4 bases, V lost 4 bases, and 7 bases had no gene match. The CDR3 length is 15 residues. The V gene's germline CDR1 is MGHDK and CDR2 SYGVNS. CDR3 sequence: CASSAVAGGAYEQYF. The CDR3 DNA reads TGTGCCAGCAGTGCGGTAGCGGGAGGAGCGTACGAGCAGTACTTC.

This chain connects TRBV14 to TRBJ2-1, with D perhaps TRBD1 (5 bases). CDR3 length equals 15 residues. The V gene lost 4 bases and the J gene lost 3 bases, with 13 bases spanning the gap. Looked up from germline, CDR1 is SGHDN and CDR2 is FVKESK. The CDR3 loop is CASSPSDRYYNEQFF. CDR3 coding DNA: TGTGCCAGCAGCCCCTCAGACAGATACTACAATGAGCAGTTCTTC.

This chain joins TRBV3-1 (or the pseudogene TRBV3-2) and TRBJ1-1; tentative D call: TRBD1 (5 bases). CDR3 size: 15 residues. Germline CDR1 LGHDT, CDR2 YNNKEL (reference sequence). V was clipped by 4 bases and J by 1 base, with 13 bases between them. The CDR3 coding sequence is TGTGCCAGCAGCCGGCACGGGGGATCGAACACTGAAGCTTTCTTT. It encodes CASSRHGGSNTEAFF.

This chain uses TRBV30 with TRBJ2-1; TRBD1 matches 8 bases. The ends lost 2 bases at V and 3 bases at J; junction bases unmatched: 0. This CDR3 is 13 amino acids long. The V gene's germline CDR1 is GTSNPN and CDR2 SVGIG (reference sequence). CDR3 sequence (DNA): TGTGCCTGGAGTACAGGGGGCTACAATGAGCAGTTCTTC. It is translated as CAWSTGGYNEQFF.